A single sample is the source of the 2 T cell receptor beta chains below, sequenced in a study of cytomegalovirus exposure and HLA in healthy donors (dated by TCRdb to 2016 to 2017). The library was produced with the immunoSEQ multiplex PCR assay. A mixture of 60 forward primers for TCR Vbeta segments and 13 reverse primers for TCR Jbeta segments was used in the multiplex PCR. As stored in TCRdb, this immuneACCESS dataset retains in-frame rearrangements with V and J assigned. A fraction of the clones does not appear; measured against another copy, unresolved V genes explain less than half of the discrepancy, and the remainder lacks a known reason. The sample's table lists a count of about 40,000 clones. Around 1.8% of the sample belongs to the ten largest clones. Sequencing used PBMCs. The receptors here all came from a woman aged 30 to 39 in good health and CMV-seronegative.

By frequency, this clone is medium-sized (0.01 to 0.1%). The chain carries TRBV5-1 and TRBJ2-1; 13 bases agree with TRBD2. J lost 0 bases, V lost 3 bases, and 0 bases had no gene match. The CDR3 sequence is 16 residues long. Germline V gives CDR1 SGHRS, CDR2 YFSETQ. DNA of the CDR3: TGCGCCAGCAGCTGGACTAGCGGGAGCTCCTACAATGAGCAGTTCTTC. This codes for CASSWTSGSSYNEQFF.

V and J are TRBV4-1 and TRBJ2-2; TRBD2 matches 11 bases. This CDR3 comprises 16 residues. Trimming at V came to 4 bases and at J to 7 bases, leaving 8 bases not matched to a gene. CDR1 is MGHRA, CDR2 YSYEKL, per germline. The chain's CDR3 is CASSPRSGRADGELFF. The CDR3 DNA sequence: TGCGCCAGCAGCCCCCGTAGCGGGAGGGCCGACGGGGAGCTGTTTTTT.